This paragraph reports one T cell receptor beta chain. The method was immunoSEQ multiplex PCR; TCRdb's version includes in-frame clones alone and lacks a portion of them. This table holds under 300,000 clones, about nine tenths found once. This sample stems from a study of blood T cell repertoires in COVID-19. Study-level information: The cDNA or gDNA used as material had been derived from T cells, B-cell-depleted T cells, or PBMCs.

The J segment lost 5 bases and the V segment lost 0 bases, leaving 6 bases of the junction unmatched. Per germline, CDR1 SGHRS and CDR2 YFSETQ. The CDR3 extends over 16 amino acids. Participants spanned ages about 18 to 95 years and resided in roughly 22 US areas. Each participant's cohort was designated according to participant-reported clinical history. Each recovered donor of Cohort 3 presented with two negative PCRs, clearance, or symptom resolution. The chain carries TRBV5-1 and TRBJ2-3; 10 bases map to TRBD2. Sequenced material: PBMCs or T cells enriched from blood (not recorded which). The clonotype comes from a woman aged 55-70 years who had recovered from COVID-19. The DNA of the CDR3 is TGCGCCAGCAGCTTGGAGTCTAGCGGGAGAGGAGATACGCAGTATTTT. Protein product: CASSLESSGRGDTQYF.